The text below deals with one T cell receptor beta chain. Antigen unknown. The data were obtained in a study of cytomegalovirus exposure and HLA in healthy donors. Study overall: It was reported in a later analysis that the same platform had been used for the roughly 130 validation repertoires as for the roughly 670 first-cohort repertoires. Study-level findings and limits: Both high specificity and high sensitivity reportedly marked the classifier's diagnosis of cytomegalovirus status. In vitro checks showed that a few CMV-associated chains really do target CMV antigens.

Separate from the roughly 700-subject first cohort was the approximately 110-subject validation cohort, to which the donors belonged. Clones were read by immunoSEQ multiplex PCR, and TCRdb kept only the in-frame ones, dropping some. Found here are approximately 50,000 clones, 88% of them singletons; the top ten hold about 6.7%. Germline lookup yields CDR1 KGHSH and CDR2 LQKENI. Germline trimming cut 3 bases from V and 7 bases from J; bases unmatched to any gene: 3. This CDR3 is built from 13 residues. This receptor was taken from a woman in her thirties in good health and CMV-seronegative. This chain uses TRBV18 with TRBJ2-1, with 7 nucleotides matching TRBD2. Source material: PBMCs. This chain's CDR3 is CASSPGLGNEQFF. Written as DNA, the CDR3 is TGTGCCAGCTCACCCGGACTAGGGAATGAGCAGTTCTTC. Full variable domain (rest looked up from reference TRBV18 and TRBJ2-1): NAGVMQNPRHLVRRRGQEARLRCSPMKGHSHVYWYRQLPEEGLKFMVYLQKENIIDESGMPKERFSAEFPKEGPSILRIQQVVRGDSAAYFCASSPGLGNEQFFGPGTRLTVL.